A selection of T cell receptor beta chains follows, all from one sample in a study of T cells in Graves' hyperthyroidism and ophthalmopathy. One entry per CDR3 protein, called by TCRdb with MiXCR from the multiplex PCR reads. This table holds about 600,000 distinct CDR3 sequences, approximately 15% found once. The sequenced material came from blood. These receptors came from a woman between 18 and 29 years old with Graves' ophthalmopathy. Each CDR3 is given with its conserved first and last residue. The D gene is left open where the match is weak. Expanded clones are given a class, and other clones once, few, many or no size at all.

D	size	V	J	DNA	CDR3
-	many	TRBV3-1	TRBJ2-7	TGTGCCAGCAGCCACAAGAGGACTTCCCCCTACGAGCAGTACTTC	CASSHKRTSPYEQYF
TRBD2	many	TRBV27	TRBJ2-2	TGTGCCAGCAGTTTATCTAGCGGGAGTACCGGGGAGCTGTTTTTT	CASSLSSGSTGELFF
TRBD2	-	TRBV4-1	TRBJ2-2	TGCGCCAGCAGCCCCGACGGGAGGGGGTTCGCCGGGGAGCTGTTTTTT	CASSPDGRGFAGELFF
TRBD1	-	TRBV11-2	TRBJ2-1	TGTGCCAGCAGCCTCGGCCGGGACAGATATTATCGAAACAATGAGCAGTTCTTC	CASSLGRDRYYRNNEQFF
-	-	TRBV4-1	TRBJ2-5	TGCGCCAGCAGCCAAGATCAGGAGGAGACTGGGGAGACCCAGTACTTC	CASSQDQEETGETQYF
-	-	TRBV27	TRBJ1-2	TGTGCCAGCAGTTTCTTCGGCCAGGGTAACGGCTACACCTTC	CASSFFGQGNGYTF
TRBD1	few	TRBV6-2/TRBV6-3	TRBJ2-7	TGTGCCAGCAGTTCCACCGGGACAGGGCTCGACGAGCAGTACTTC	CASSSTGTGLDEQYF
TRBD1	many	TRBV10-3	TRBJ1-1	TGTGCCATCAGTGGGGGACAGCTGAACACTGAAGCTTTCTTT	CAISGGQLNTEAFF
TRBD2	-	TRBV7-6	TRBJ2-1	TGTGCCTGCAGCTTAGCGGGAGGGCACAATGAGCAGTTCTTC	CACSLAGGHNEQFF
TRBD1	once	TRBV7-3	TRBJ2-7	TGTGCCAGCAGAGCGGACAGGGCCCCCTACGAGCAGTACTTC	CASRADRAPYEQYF
TRBD1	many	TRBV2	TRBJ1-6	TGTGCCAGCCGACCAGACAGGGGGCGTTCACCCCTCCACTTT	CASRPDRGRSPLHF
TRBD2	many	TRBV5-1	TRBJ2-1	TGCGCCAGCAGAGGAATAGCGGGGGAAAATGAGCAGTTCTTC	CASRGIAGENEQFF
-	-	TRBV6-1	TRBJ2-7	TGTGCCAGCAGTCGCCGACCCACAGGTTCTTACGAGCAGTACTTC	CASSRRPTGSYEQYF
-	many	TRBV6-1	TRBJ2-3	TGTGCCAGCAGTGAATGGGGTGGGTCTAGCACAGATACGCAGTATTTT	CASSEWGGSSTDTQYF
-	many	TRBV5-6	TRBJ2-5	TGTGCCAGCAGCTTGGTCGGGGGAGCCCAGTACTTC	CASSLVGGAQYF
TRBD2	many	TRBV11-2	TRBJ2-3	TGTGCCAGCAGCTTAGGAGCGCGGGGGAGCACAGATACGCAGTATTTT	CASSLGARGSTDTQYF
-	few	TRBV27	TRBJ1-6	TGTGCCAGCAGTTTATCCGCAGGGTGGAATTCACCCCTCCACTTT	CASSLSAGWNSPLHF
-	many	TRBV28	TRBJ2-1	TGTGCCAGCAGTTTAAACACGGGAGAAGGCTACAATGAGCAGTTCTTC	CASSLNTGEGYNEQFF
-	many	TRBV6-2/TRBV6-3	TRBJ2-5	TGTGCCAGCAGTTACGGGGCGGACTCAGACCAAGAGACCCAGTACTTC	CASSYGADSDQETQYF
TRBD2	many	TRBV7-8	TRBJ2-7	TGTGCCAGCAGCTCCCGGTGGCTAGCGGGAGACGAGCAGTACTTC	CASSSRWLAGDEQYF
TRBD1	many	TRBV20-1	TRBJ1-2	TGCAGTGCTAGGGATTGGACAGGTCCTGACTATGGCTACACCTTC	CSARDWTGPDYGYTF
TRBD2	many	TRBV7-9	TRBJ2-1	TGTGCCAGCAGCTTTGCCGGGAGGGCCCCCTACAATGAGCAGTTCTTC	CASSFAGRAPYNEQFF
TRBD2	many	TRBV20-1	TRBJ2-1	TGCAGTGCTCCTACTAGCGCACCCTACAATGAGCAGTTCTTC	CSAPTSAPYNEQFF
-	-	TRBV27	TRBJ1-5	TGTGCCAGCAGCGTAGGGGGGGGACTCAATCAGCCCCAGCATTTT	CASSVGGGLNQPQHF
-	many	TRBV7-2	TRBJ2-3	TGTGCCAGCAGCCCGGACCCCACAGATACGCAGTATTTT	CASSPDPTDTQYF
-	few	TRBV10-3	TRBJ2-1	TGTGCCATCAGTGATTCGTCGGACAATCTCAATGAGCAGTTCTTC	CAISDSSDNLNEQFF
TRBD1	many	TRBV29-1	TRBJ2-7	TGCAGCGTAGTGGACCGGGACAGGAGATACGAGCAGTACTTC	CSVVDRDRRYEQYF
-	-	TRBV12-3/TRBV12-4	TRBJ1-1	TGTGCCAGCAGTTTAGGGGCAGGAATAAATGAAGCTTTCTTT	CASSLGAGINEAFF
-	many	TRBV7-9	TRBJ2-5	TGTGCCAGCAGCCCCGTCGGGGGGCCCCAAGAGACCCAGTACTTC	CASSPVGGPQETQYF
-	many	TRBV11-3	TRBJ2-1	TGTGCCAGCAGCTTACTCACTTACAATCGGGGTGAGCAGTTCTTC	CASSLLTYNRGEQFF
TRBD2	many	TRBV28	TRBJ2-2	TGTGCCAGCAGTTTATCTTTCCTTCGGCGGGAGGCGAACACCGGGGAGCTGTTTTTT	CASSLSFLRREANTGELFF
-	once	TRBV25-1	TRBJ2-2	TGTGCCAGCAGTGAATTTGGGGGGTCCGGGGAGCTGTTTTTT	CASSEFGGSGELFF
TRBD2	many	TRBV6-1	TRBJ2-5	TGTGCCAGCAGTTACCGCTTCGAACTAGCGGGAAAAGAGACCCAGTACTTC	CASSYRFELAGKETQYF
TRBD2	-	TRBV20-1	TRBJ2-7	TGCAGTGCTAGAGACCTAGCGCGGGAGGGATCTTCCTACGAGCAGTACTTC	CSARDLAREGSSYEQYF
TRBD2	many	TRBV3-1	TRBJ2-3	TGTGCCAGCAGCCCCGCCTTGGGACTAGCGGATAGCACAGATACGCAGTATTTT	CASSPALGLADSTDTQYF
TRBD2	many	TRBV27	TRBJ2-7	TGTGCCAGCAGTTTTCTAGCGGGAGGCTACTACGAGCAGTACTTC	CASSFLAGGYYEQYF
-	many	TRBV12-3/TRBV12-4	TRBJ2-7	TGTGCCAGCAGTTTATCGGAGAGGCTCGGGGGCGAGCAGTACTTC	CASSLSERLGGEQYF
TRBD2	many	TRBV7-6	TRBJ2-1	TGTGCCAGCAGCGCCGCCGGGACTACCATCAATGAGCAGTTCTTC	CASSAAGTTINEQFF
-	-	TRBV6-1	TRBJ2-2	TGTGCCAGCCGGTCGGAGCCCGGGGAGCTGTTTTTT	CASRSEPGELFF
-	few	TRBV27	TRBJ2-7	TGTGCCAGCAGTTTCACTAAACCGGGACATGAGACCTACGAGCAGTACTTC	CASSFTKPGHETYEQYF
TRBD2	-	TRBV6-6	TRBJ2-1	TGTGCCAGCAGTTACTCCGGGACTAGCGGGAGGATCCCCCGACAGCAGTTCTTC	CASSYSGTSGRIPRQQFF
TRBD1	few	TRBV24-1	TRBJ2-6	TGTGCCACCAGTGAGACCGGGACAGGGTCTTCCCCTGGGGCCAACGTCCTGACTTTC	CATSETGTGSSPGANVLTF
TRBD1	few	TRBV19	TRBJ2-1	TGTGCCAGTAGTTTTCAGGGGGACAATGAGCAGTTCTTC	CASSFQGDNEQFF
TRBD1	-	TRBV6-5	TRBJ1-1	TGTGCCAGCAGACTCGCCGGGACAGGGGACACTGAAGCTTTCTTT	CASRLAGTGDTEAFF
TRBD2	many	TRBV6-5	TRBJ2-1	TGTGCCAGCAGTTACGGGGGGGACTACAATGAGCAGTTCTTC	CASSYGGDYNEQFF
-	-	TRBV27	TRBJ1-2	TGTGCCAGCAGTCTAGCAGGGGTTCCCTATGGCTACACCTTC	CASSLAGVPYGYTF
-	-	TRBV27	TRBJ2-1	TGTGCCAGCAGTTTATCACCAGGTGCCCTTTACAATGAGCAGTTCTTC	CASSLSPGALYNEQFF
TRBD2	many	TRBV10-3	TRBJ2-1	TGTGCCATCAGTACCCCGCTAGCGGGTCCGCGAAATGAGCAGTTCTTC	CAISTPLAGPRNEQFF
-	-	TRBV5-6	TRBJ1-5	TGTGCCAGCAGCTTGGGGGAGGGACTTGGACAGCCCCAGCATTTT	CASSLGEGLGQPQHF
-	many	TRBV7-3	TRBJ2-7	TGTGCCAGCAGCTTAAGGTCGGGGGCCCCCTACGAGCAGTACTTC	CASSLRSGAPYEQYF
TRBD1	many	TRBV7-2	TRBJ1-1	TGTGCCAGCAGCCCACGGACAGGGGGCGCGGGGAACACTGAAGCTTTCTTT	CASSPRTGGAGNTEAFF
-	many	TRBV28	TRBJ2-4	TGTGCCAGCAGTTTACCGATCCGGGACATTCAGTACTTC	CASSLPIRDIQYF
-	-	TRBV25-1	TRBJ1-4	TGTGCCAGCAGTGAGCCGGGATTACAAACTTTTCCAACTAATGAAAAACTGTTTTTT	CASSEPGLQTFPTNEKLFF
TRBD2	many	TRBV7-2	TRBJ2-5	TGTGCCAGCAGCTTAGCGGGACTAGCGGGGGAGACCCAGTACTTC	CASSLAGLAGETQYF
-	many	TRBV3-1	TRBJ2-5	TGTGCCAGCAGCCAAGGACTATTTCAAGAGACCCAGTACTTC	CASSQGLFQETQYF
-	-	TRBV7-8	TRBJ2-2	TGTGCCAGCTCACCACCCCTAATACCGGACACGGTCAACACCGGGGAGCTGTTTTTT	CASSPPLIPDTVNTGELFF
-	many	TRBV12-5	TRBJ2-3	TGTGCTAGTGGTTTGGGACTAAACACAGATACGCAGTATTTT	CASGLGLNTDTQYF